The 12 T cell receptor beta chains presented below share a single source sample, sequenced in a study of T cell clusters in autoimmune cytopenias. TRB was amplified by touch-down multiplex PCR, primer pools A and B combined. TCRdb re-called the multiplex PCR reads; one entry per CDR3 protein, DNA not given. Here the sample table reports some 4,900 distinct CDR3 sequences. TRB was amplified from roughly 0.25 ug of peripheral blood genomic DNA per sample. This same sample was also part of a study on T cell repertoires in aging, cancer and after chemotherapy.

The sample comprised peripheral blood. The receptor set was obtained from a human donor with chronic lymphocytic leukemia. The donor label of this sample is uncertain.

By frequency, this clonotype registers medium-sized. The J gene is TRBJ1-2, the V gene TRBV19; TCRdb returns TRBD1, unconfirmable since there is no DNA. The CDR3 loop spans 14 amino acids. Germline CDR1 and CDR2: LNHDA and SQIVND (reference sequence). The CDR3 sequence: CASLSGGANYGYTF.

The chain carries TRBV20-1 and TRBJ1-1. Germline lookup yields CDR1 DFQATT and CDR2 SNEGSKA (reference sequence). The CDR3 extends over 14 amino acids. The CDR3 loop reads CSARSRIMNTEAFF.

The chain is built from TRBV6-1 and TRBJ2-1. CDR3 length: 14 residues. The germline gives CDR1 MNHNS, CDR2 SASEGT. CDR3 loop: CASSGLLDYNEQFF.

V is TRBV12-3 or TRBV12-4 and J is TRBJ1-1; the TCRdb call, TRBD1, lacks DNA for checking. The CDR3 is made up of 14 amino acids. CDR3 region: CASSFRGMNTEAFF.

This clonotype is medium-sized (0.01 to 0.1%) by frequency. The chain links TRBV18 to TRBJ2-3; as DNA is missing, the TRBD2 call by TCRdb cannot be tested. CDR1 and CDR2 from the germline V gene are KGHSH and LQKENI. The CDR3 extends over 15 amino acids. CDR3 loop: CASSRAGSSTDTQYF.

Its frequency marks this clonotype as large. The gene calls are TRBV5-5 and TRBJ2-5; TCRdb's D call of TRBD1 is untestable without DNA. The CDR3 has 15 residues. The germline V gene encodes CDR1 SGHKS and CDR2 YYEKEE (reference sequence). The CDR3 is CASSPYPGNWETQYF.

The genes are TRBV19 and TRBJ1-5; TCRdb's D call of TRBD1 is untestable without DNA. CDR1 and CDR2 from the germline V gene are LNHDA and SQIVND (reference sequence). The CDR3 runs to 13 residues. The CDR3 region is CASSTSTGYSQHF.

By frequency, this clonotype is medium-sized. The V and J genes are TRBV5-6 and TRBJ2-5. CDR3 length: 15 residues. Germline V gives CDR1 SGHDT, CDR2 YYEEEE. CDR3 sequence: CASSLTQRGSETQYF.

Frequency places this clonotype as medium-sized. The chain uses TRBV11-3 and TRBJ1-4; TCRdb calls TRBD1, which cannot be checked without DNA. Germline lookup yields CDR1 SGHNT and CDR2 YENEEA. The CDR3 covers 16 residues. CDR3 loop: CASSASFFRGDEKLFF.

This chain uses TRBV19 with TRBJ1-1; lacking DNA, the TRBD1 call made by TCRdb goes unchecked. The germline V gene has CDR1 LNHDA and CDR2 SQIVND (reference sequence). The CDR3 has 13 residues. The CDR3 sequence is CASISRGSPQAFF.

The gene calls are TRBV19 and TRBJ2-7; the TCRdb D gene call, TRBD1, has no DNA to confirm it. CDR3 length equals 14 residues. Germline CDR1 LNHDA, CDR2 SQIVND (reference sequence). CDR3 amino acids: CATTRGLGDYEQYF.

V is TRBV6-2 or TRBV6-3 and J is TRBJ1-5; TCRdb reports TRBD1, a call that lacks DNA to check it against. Per germline, CDR1 MNHEY and CDR2 SVGEGT. There are 17 residues in the CDR3. CDR3 protein: CASKGPTGASSNQPQHF.